This T cell receptor (beta chain) comes out of a study of T cell responses to AZD1222 COVID-19 vaccine. Broader study findings: Most donors were white British and more were female, and clonal diversity was possibly underestimated. When two AZD1222 doses had been given, Spike-specific TCR breadth and depth rose.

V lost 7 bases, J lost 5 bases, and 21 bases lay in between. CDR3 length: 15 residues. CDR1 is SGHKS and CDR2 is YYEKEE in the germline V gene (reference sequence). For this clone: The antigen remains undetermined.

Profiling relied on immunoSEQ multiplex PCR, and the TCRdb table lists in-frame clones only, not all of them. Altogether 210,000 or so clones are present, 90% to 95% being singletons, with the ten largest covering 1%. The specimen was peripheral blood, collected on day 0 of MenACWY control vaccination. The rearrangement links TRBV5-5 to TRBJ1-1; D perhaps matches TRBD1 (6 bases). The TCR was taken from an adult in good health. The CDR3 nucleotides are TGTGCCAGCCTTATCCTTTCCGGGGGCCAAACTGAAGCTTTCTTT. Encoded protein: CASLILSGGQTEAFF.